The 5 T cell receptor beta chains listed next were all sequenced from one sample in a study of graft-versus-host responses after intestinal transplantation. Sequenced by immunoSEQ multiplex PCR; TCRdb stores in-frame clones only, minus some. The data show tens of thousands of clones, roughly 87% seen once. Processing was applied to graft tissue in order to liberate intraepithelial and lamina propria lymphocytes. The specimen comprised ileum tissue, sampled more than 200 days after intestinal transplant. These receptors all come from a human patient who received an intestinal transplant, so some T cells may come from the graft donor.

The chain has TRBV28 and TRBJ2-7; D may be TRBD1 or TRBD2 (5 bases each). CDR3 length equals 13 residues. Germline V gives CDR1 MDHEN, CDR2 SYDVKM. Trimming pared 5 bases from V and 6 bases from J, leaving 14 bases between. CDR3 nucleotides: TGTGCCAGCAGTGCTAGCTGGGGCTCCGAGCAGTACTTC. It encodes CASSASWGSEQYF.

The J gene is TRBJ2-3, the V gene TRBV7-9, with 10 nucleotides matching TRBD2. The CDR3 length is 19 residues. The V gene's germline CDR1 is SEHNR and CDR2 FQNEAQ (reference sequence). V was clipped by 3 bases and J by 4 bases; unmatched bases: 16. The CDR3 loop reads CASSFPPHLAGVSADTQYF. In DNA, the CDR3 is TGTGCCAGCAGCTTCCCTCCCCACCTAGCGGGAGTCTCCGCAGATACGCAGTATTTT.

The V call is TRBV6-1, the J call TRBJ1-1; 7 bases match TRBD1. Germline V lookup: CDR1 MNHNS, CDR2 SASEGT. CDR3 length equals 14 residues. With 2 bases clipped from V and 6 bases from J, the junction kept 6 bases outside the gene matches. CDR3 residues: CASSERRDSAEAFF. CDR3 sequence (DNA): TGTGCCAGCAGTGAAAGACGGGACAGCGCTGAAGCTTTCTTT.

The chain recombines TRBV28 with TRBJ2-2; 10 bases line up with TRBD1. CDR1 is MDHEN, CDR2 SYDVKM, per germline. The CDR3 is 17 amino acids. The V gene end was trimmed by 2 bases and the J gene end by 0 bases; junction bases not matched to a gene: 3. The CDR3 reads CASSLETGGANTGELFF. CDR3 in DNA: TGTGCCAGCAGTTTAGAGACAGGGGGCGCGAACACCGGGGAGCTGTTTTTT. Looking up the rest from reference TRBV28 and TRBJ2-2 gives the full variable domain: DVKVTQSSRYLVKRTGEKVFLECVQDMDHENMFWYRQDPGLGLRLIYFSYDVKMKEKGDIPEGYSVSREKKERFSLILESASTNQTSMYLCASSLETGGANTGELFFGEGSRLTVL.

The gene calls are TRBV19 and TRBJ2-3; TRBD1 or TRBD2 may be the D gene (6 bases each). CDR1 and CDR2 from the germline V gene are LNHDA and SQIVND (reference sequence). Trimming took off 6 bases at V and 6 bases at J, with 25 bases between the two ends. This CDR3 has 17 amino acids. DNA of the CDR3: TGTGCCAGTAGGAGTTGGGGGGCTAGCGAAGCACGGGATACGCAGTATTTT. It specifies CASRSWGASEARDTQYF.